This T cell receptor beta chain was identified during a study of CD8+ T cells in alopecia areata. Sequencing relied on a cDNA template that was reverse transcribed from extracted RNA. Measured with immunoSEQ multiplex PCR; TCRdb has only the in-frame clones, and not every one. The sample lists around 120,000 clones, over 60% occurring once. Study-wide findings and caveats: Possibly as an HLA-related effect, TCR sharing across patients appeared less clear than in mice.

This CDR3 has 12 residues. Germline CDR1 reads LGHNT; CDR2 reads FRNRAP. The germline V and J ends were trimmed by 8 bases and 7 bases, with 12 bases remaining between them. This clone was picked up one time. Antigen unknown. This rearrangement joins TRBV12-5 to TRBJ2-4; no firm D call. Sequenced: CD4+ T cells sorted from blood. The origin of this receptor is a human donor in good health. The CDR3 reads CASSDTSNIQYF. Here the CDR3 DNA reads TGTGCTAGTTCGGATACAAGCAACATTCAGTACTTC.